This TCR beta chain appears in the sequencing data of a study of T cell changes during pregnancy in multiple sclerosis. Produced via immunoSEQ multiplex PCR; TCRdb's table is partial and in-frame only. This table holds about 65,000 clones, 85% to 95% found once. This receptor was taken from a female donor in good health, enrolled as a control in a pregnancy study. The input for sequencing was CD8+ T cells from peripheral blood mononuclear cells, taken in the third trimester of pregnancy.

The CDR3 nucleotides are TGTGCCACCAGCAGACATGACAGGGTATCCGGCAATGAGCAGTTCTTC. It translates to CATSRHDRVSGNEQFF. The V gene is TRBV15, the J gene TRBJ2-1, with 7 bases matching TRBD1. The CDR3 runs 16 residues. Trimming removed 2 bases from V and 6 bases from J; junction bases left unmatched: 10. CDR1 is LNHNV, CDR2 YYDKDF, per germline (reference sequence).